This T cell receptor (beta chain) was sequenced for a study of blood T cell repertoires in COVID-19. Per the study methods: Amplification of reference gene primers provided the estimated nucleated cell counts. Data came from immunoSEQ multiplex PCR; TCRdb stores just in-frame clones and leaves some out. Clonal size and the V and J genes are those of that table, whereas D and trimming came from the DNA. The table has 170,000 or so clones, approximately 90% seen once. The CDR3 runs to 14 residues. The V and J ends lost 5 bases and 8 bases, in that order; junction bases with no gene match: 7. CDR1 and CDR2 from the germline V gene are MGHRA and YSYEKL.

This chain links TRBV4-1 with TRBJ1-4; 8 bases align to TRBD1. The receptor's source is a man aged 45-65 years with acute or convalescent COVID-19. The sample consisted of peripheral blood. The CDR3 DNA is TGCGCCAGCAGCTACGACAGGGGCCGGGAAAAACTGTTTTTT. Its protein product is CASSYDRGREKLFF.